A single sample is the source of the 27 T cell receptor beta chains below, sequenced in a study of T-cell reconstitution after alpha-beta-depleted transplantation in children. Library preparation (for TCRbeta) was performed with unique molecular identifiers. TCRdb re-called the PCR reads through MiXCR, storing one row per CDR3 protein. This sample has about 200,000 distinct CDR3 sequences, with approximately 6.9% found just once. The input for sequencing was PBMCs, taken before TCRalphabeta/CD19-depleted stem cell transplant. These receptors were taken from a boy between 2 and 10 years old with acute lymphoblastic leukemia, due to receive a stem cell transplant.

This clonotype was counted at least ten times. This rearrangement joins TRBV4-3 to TRBJ2-6; D is undetermined. V dropped 0 bases and J dropped 2 bases, with 8 bases sitting between them. The CDR3 has 16 residues. CDR1 is LGHNA, CDR2 YSLEER, per germline. The CDR3 reads CASSQDWEAGANVLTF. CDR3 nucleotides: TGCGCCAGCAGCCAAGATTGGGAAGCTGGGGCCAACGTCCTGACTTTC.

This clonotype was picked up many times. The chain employs TRBV5-1 and TRBJ2-3; 11 bases line up with TRBD2. V trimming: 1 base; J trimming: 4 bases; junction bases outside the gene matches: 8. The germline V gene encodes CDR1 SGHRS and CDR2 YFSETQ. CDR3 length equals 17 residues. DNA for the CDR3: TGCGCCAGCAGCTTGCTCGTATTAGCGGGAGGGGCAGATACGCAGTATTTT. It specifies CASSLLVLAGGADTQYF.

This clonotype was detected many times. An end of the junction does not agree with germline; a read error may underlie this. This rearrangement joins TRBV20-1 to TRBJ2-7, with 9 nucleotides matching TRBD2. Germline V lookup: CDR1 DFQATT, CDR2 SNEGSKA (reference sequence). There are 13 residues in the CDR3. The CDR3 region is CSIAGVSSYEQYF. Written as DNA, the CDR3 is TGTAGTATAGCGGGAGTCAGCTCCTACGAGCAGTACTTC.

This clonotype was counted between two and nine times. The V and J genes are TRBV7-8 and TRBJ1-6; D is unresolved. The CDR3 is 14 amino acids. Germline-derived CDR1 and CDR2 are SGHVS and FQNEAQ. Trimming took 4 bases from V and 10 from J, leaving 14 bases between them. The CDR3 loop reads CASSSAGSGSPLHF. The CDR3 DNA is TGTGCCAGCAGCTCTGCGGGGAGTGGATCACCCCTCCACTTT.

The chain employs TRBV30 and TRBJ2-7, with D possibly being TRBD2 (6 bases). The V gene's germline CDR1 is GTSNPN and CDR2 SVGIG (reference sequence). The CDR3 is 12 amino acids. V was trimmed by 0 bases and J by 7 bases, leaving 10 bases between them. The CDR3 region is CAWSVTSWEQYF. The CDR3 DNA is TGTGCCTGGAGTGTAACTAGCTGGGAGCAGTACTTC.

This clonotype has ten or more counts. This chain connects TRBV20-1 to TRBJ2-2, with D perhaps being TRBD1 or TRBD2 (6 bases each). CDR1 is DFQATT, CDR2 SNEGSKA, per germline (reference sequence). V dropped 0 bases and J dropped 5 bases, with 10 bases sitting between them. The CDR3 totals 14 residues. CDR3 protein: CSARDQGGTGELFF. In nucleotides, the CDR3 is TGCAGTGCTAGAGATCAAGGGGGGACCGGGGAGCTGTTTTTT.

In this sample, this clonotype turned up many times. The genes are TRBV9 and TRBJ1-5, with D perhaps matching TRBD1 (5 bases). The germline CDR1 and CDR2 sequences are SGDLS and YYNGEE. The V end was cut by 3 bases, the J end by 0 bases, with 10 bases between. This CDR3 contains 15 residues. The CDR3 reads CASSGTGHSNQPQHF. The CDR3 region has the DNA TGTGCCAGCAGCGGTACAGGACATAGCAATCAGCCCCAGCATTTT.

This clonotype has a handful of counts. The chain's CDR3 is CASSLVPGMGSTEAFF. In DNA form, the CDR3 reads TGTGCCAGCAGCTTAGTACCAGGCATGGGGAGCACTGAAGCTTTCTTT. V is TRBV7-8 and J is TRBJ1-1, with unresolved D. The CDR3 totals 16 residues. The V gene's germline CDR1 is SGHVS and CDR2 FQNEAQ. Trimming removed 1 base from V and 4 bases from J, with 16 bases in between.

In its sample, this clonotype was seen many times. The rearrangement joins TRBV20-1 to TRBJ2-3; 8 bases agree with TRBD1. The CDR3 is made up of 15 amino acids. The junction had 5 bases not matched to a gene; V was cut back by 2 bases and J by 1 base. Germline assignment: CDR1 DFQATT and CDR2 SNEGSKA (reference sequence). The chain's CDR3 is CSARKAGGGTDTQYF. The CDR3, as DNA: TGCAGTGCTAGAAAGGCAGGGGGCGGCACAGATACGCAGTATTTT.

This clonotype has ten or more counts. V is TRBV7-3 and J is TRBJ2-3; no firm D call. The germline gives CDR1 SGHTA, CDR2 FQGTGA. V lost 0 bases and J 6 bases, leaving 7 bases between the germline ends. The CDR3 length is 13 residues. The CDR3 is CASSLTFQDTQYF. The CDR3 nucleotides read TGTGCCAGCAGCTTAACGTTCCAGGATACGCAGTATTTT.

This chain connects TRBV6-1 to TRBJ2-2; 10 bases line up with TRBD1. After removal of 8 bases from V and 1 base from J, the junction contained 16 bases not matched to a gene. CDR3 size: 19 residues. Germline CDR1 is MNHNS and CDR2 is SASEGT. The CDR3 region has the DNA TGTGCCAGCCTTAAACCGGGACAGGGGATTCCCCTGAACACCGGGGAGCTGTTTTTT. This encodes CASLKPGQGIPLNTGELFF.

This sequence joins TRBV12-3 or TRBV12-4 and TRBJ2-3; weak D call: TRBD2 (6 bases). Trimming removed 4 bases from V and 6 bases from J, with 20 bases in between. This CDR3 spans 16 amino acids. DNA of the CDR3: TGTGCCAGCAGTTCTTCCGGGACTTCCCGGTCGGATACGCAGTATTTT. Its translation: CASSSSGTSRSDTQYF.

This clonotype came up many times. The rearrangement links TRBV28 to TRBJ2-3; 11 nucleotides align to TRBD2. Germline V lookup: CDR1 MDHEN, CDR2 SYDVKM. V lost 5 bases to trimming and J lost 15 bases; unmatched junction nucleotides: 28. The CDR3 covers 19 residues. CDR3 sequence: CASSPDRGTLGSLAGGSYF. The CDR3 bases are TGTGCCAGCAGTCCAGACAGGGGGACGCTGGGATCCTTAGCGGGGGGGTCCTATTTT. Combining the CDR3 with reference TRBV28 and TRBJ2-3 gives the whole variable domain DVKVTQSSRYLVKRTGEKVFLECVQDMDHENMFWYRQDPGLGLRLIYFSYDVKMKEKGDIPEGYSVSREKKERFSLILESASTNQTSMYLCASSPDRGTLGSLAGGSYFGPGTRLTVL.

This chain joins TRBV19 and TRBJ1-5, with 7 bases lining up with TRBD1. J gave up 0 bases and V 5 bases, and 7 bases lay outside the gene matches. This CDR3 is built from 16 residues. Germline V gene data show CDR1 as LNHDA and CDR2 as SQIVND (reference sequence). This CDR3 reads CASSPQGQRSNQPQHF. CDR3 DNA sequence: TGTGCCAGTAGTCCTCAGGGACAGCGTAGCAATCAGCCCCAGCATTTT.

This clonotype showed up many times. The chain employs TRBV7-9 and TRBJ2-1; TRBD2 agrees at 8 bases. The length of the CDR3 is 16 residues. V lost 0 bases and J lost 0; bases outside the gene matches: 1. Per the germline V gene, CDR1 is SEHNR and CDR2 is FQNEAQ (reference sequence). The CDR3 reads CASSLASGSSYNEQFF. The DNA for the CDR3 is TGTGCCAGCAGCTTAGCGAGCGGGAGCTCCTACAATGAGCAGTTCTTC.

This clonotype was found many times. V gene TRBV20-1 combines with J gene TRBJ2-1; D possibly corresponds to TRBD2 (5 bases). Germline V gene sequence: CDR1 DFQATT, CDR2 SNEGSKA (reference sequence). Deletions cut 5 bases from V and 14 bases from J, with 13 bases between. There are 10 residues in the CDR3. The CDR3 DNA is TGCAGTGCTCCTAGCCCGCTTAAGTTCTTC. Encoded protein: CSAPSPLKFF.

This rearrangement joins TRBV6-2 or TRBV6-3 to TRBJ1-2, with 8 bases aligning to TRBD1. The CDR3 extends over 15 amino acids. Germline V lookup: CDR1 MNHEY, CDR2 SVGEGT. V shed 7 bases, J shed 3 bases, and the junction held 10 bases outside the gene matches. The chain's CDR3 is CASTLRTGYDYGYTF. The DNA for the CDR3 is TGTGCCAGCACCCTGAGGACAGGGTACGACTATGGCTACACCTTC.

This clonotype was seen at least ten times. This chain joins TRBV5-1 and TRBJ2-2, with D perhaps TRBD1 or TRBD2 (5 bases each). CDR1 and CDR2 from the germline V gene are SGHRS and YFSETQ. The CDR3 runs to 15 residues. The ends were cut back, 3 bases at V and 2 bases at J, with 11 bases in the middle. The CDR3 region is CASSSRDLNTGELFF. The CDR3 nucleotides read TGCGCCAGCAGCTCCAGGGACCTTAACACCGGGGAGCTGTTTTTT.

This clonotype was counted many times. CDR3 coding DNA: TGTGCCAGCAGCTTAGGACAGTCAAACAATGAGCAGTTCTTC. It translates to CASSLGQSNNEQFF. V and J are TRBV7-2 and TRBJ2-1; TRBD1 might be the D (5 bases). Germline V CDR1 and CDR2: SGHTA, FQGNSA. V dropped 1 base and J dropped 5 bases, with 9 bases sitting between them. The CDR3 covers 14 residues.

This clonotype was detected many times. The chain couples TRBV5-1 to TRBJ2-7; 8 bases are a match to TRBD2. This CDR3 is built from 14 residues. Germline loops: CDR1 SGHRS, CDR2 YFSETQ. V lost 4 bases to trimming and J lost 2 bases; unmatched junction nucleotides: 5. The CDR3 DNA follows: TGCGCCAGCAGCAAAGGAGCGGGGGCCTACGAGCAGTACTTC. Translated: CASSKGAGAYEQYF.

This clonotype occurred a few times. The chain carries TRBV24-1 and TRBJ2-2; D tentatively reads TRBD1 or TRBD2 (5 bases each). With 4 bases removed from V and 2 bases from J, the gap between germline ends came to 13 bases. The CDR3 has 16 residues. Germline V gene data show CDR1 as KGHDR and CDR2 as SFDVKD. The CDR3 is CATSDSRRTNTGELFF. CDR3 nucleotide sequence: TGTGCCACCAGTGACTCTAGGAGGACAAACACCGGGGAGCTGTTTTTT.

V gene TRBV7-2 combines with J gene TRBJ1-2; 7 positions agree with TRBD1. The CDR3 is made up of 14 amino acids. CDR1 is SGHTA, CDR2 FQGNSA, per germline. J was trimmed by 3 bases and V by 0 bases; bases with no gene match: 1. The CDR3 region is CASSLATGDYGYTF. CDR3 coding DNA: TGTGCCAGCAGCTTAGCCACAGGGGACTATGGCTACACCTTC. Using reference TRBV7-2 and TRBJ1-2 for the parts outside the CDR3, the full variable domain is GAGVSQSPSNKVTEKGKDVELRCDPISGHTALYWYRQSLGQGLEFLIYFQGNSAPDKSGLPSDRFSAERTGGSVSTLTIQRTQQEDSAVYLCASSLATGDYGYTFGSGTRLTVV.

This clonotype has a count of ten or more. The chain carries TRBV5-5 and TRBJ2-5; D is unresolved. Germline V gene lookup returns CDR1 SGHKS and CDR2 YYEKEE (reference sequence). The CDR3 extends over 16 amino acids. Trimming stripped 2 bases from V and 1 base from J, with 15 bases between. The CDR3 here is CASSFAGIGPQETQYF. CDR3 in DNA: TGTGCCAGCAGCTTTGCTGGAATAGGGCCCCAAGAGACCCAGTACTTC.

This clonotype showed up just a few times. The V and J genes are TRBV7-2 and TRBJ2-7; possibly TRBD2 for D (5 bases). The germline V and J ends were trimmed by 5 bases and 0 bases, with 8 bases remaining between them. Germline V gene lookup returns CDR1 SGHTA and CDR2 FQGNSA. The CDR3 has 13 residues. The CDR3 loop is CASSAGPSYEQYF. CDR3 nucleotide sequence: TGTGCCAGCAGCGCGGGCCCCTCCTACGAGCAGTACTTC.

This clonotype was counted ten times or more. The chain employs TRBV12-3 or TRBV12-4 and TRBJ1-2; perhaps TRBD1 as D (5 bases). Trimming left V 6 bases short and J 5 bases short, with 16 bases between. This CDR3 region has 14 residues. For the CDR3, the DNA is TGTGCCAGCAGCCCCCCGGGACGGTCGTATGGCTACACCTTC. This codes for CASSPPGRSYGYTF.

This clonotype was observed many times. The rearrangement links TRBV7-9 to TRBJ2-3, with D perhaps matching TRBD2 (5 bases). The CDR3 sequence is 16 residues long. The germline gives CDR1 SEHNR, CDR2 FQNEAQ (reference sequence). V was shortened by 3 bases and J by 5 bases, with 18 bases between the two germline ends. In DNA, the CDR3 is TGTGCCAGCAGCTTCGGGGTCCCTTTACTGCAAGATACGCAGTATTTT. Amino acid sequence: CASSFGVPLLQDTQYF. Full variable domain (remainder filled in from reference TRBV7-9 and TRBJ2-3): DTGVSQNPRHKITKRGQNVTFRCDPISEHNRLYWYRQTLGQGPEFLTYFQNEAQLEKSRLLSDRFSAERPKGSFSTLEIQRTEQGDSAMYLCASSFGVPLLQDTQYFGPGTRLTVL.

A note on this clonotype: The conserved phenylalanine or tryptophan is not found at the CDR3 terminus, so this likely reflects a read error. The chain uses TRBV7-9 and TRBJ2-2; D unclear. V gave up 5 bases and J gave up 5 bases, with 3 bases separating them. The CDR3 covers 11 residues. In germline, CDR1 is SEHNR, CDR2 FQNEAQ (reference sequence). The CDR3 here is CASSRTGELFL. The CDR3 DNA reads as TGTGCCAGCAGCCGGACCGGGGAGCTGTTTCTT.